The clone carrying this TCR beta chain was seen a handful of times. Deletions cut 2 bases from V and 0 bases from J, with 7 bases between. CDR3 length: 15 amino acids. Per germline, CDR1 MNHEY and CDR2 SMNVEV (reference sequence). TCRdb ran MiXCR on the RT-PCR reads and lists one entry per CDR3 protein. The sample has about 700,000 distinct CDR3 sequences; 11% to 15% are singletons. The clonotype comes from a female donor in good health, serving as a healthy control. Sequencing input: memory CD4+ T cells from blood. This chain connects TRBV27 to TRBJ2-2; no reliable D call. The CDR3 reads CASSLGWANTGELFF. CDR3 bases: TGTGCCAGCAGTTTAGGGTGGGCGAACACCGGGGAGCTGTTTTTT.